The next 30 T cell receptor beta chains were all read from a single sample in a study of T cells expressing NK-cell markers. With the 5' RACE reads reprocessed, TCRdb shows one record per CDR3 protein and no DNA. The sample's table shows 200,000 to 300,000 distinct CDR3 sequences. The sequenced sample was blood T cells: a sorted CD56 or NKG2C T cell subset, CD4+ or CD8+ T cells, or bulk PBMC T cells (not recorded which). These receptors all come from a man aged 18 to 29 in good health.

The chain combines TRBV20-1 with TRBJ2-4; TCRdb indicates TRBD2, and absent DNA this call remains unverified. Germline V gives CDR1 DFQATT, CDR2 SNEGSKA (reference sequence). This CDR3 has 15 residues. The CDR3: CSARAPGTSWNIQYF.

The rearrangement joins TRBV4-2 to TRBJ2-1; TCRdb's D gene call, TRBD2, goes unchecked for lack of DNA. The CDR3 covers 18 residues. Germline V lookup: CDR1 LGHNA, CDR2 YNFKEQ. CDR3 protein: CASSQSSGRGSSYNEQFF.

The rearrangement joins TRBV11-3 to TRBJ2-3; TCRdb returns TRBD2, unconfirmable since there is no DNA. Germline CDR1 reads SGHNT; CDR2 reads YENEEA. There are 17 residues in the CDR3. The CDR3 sequence: CASSLAGTSGKTDTQYF.

This sequence joins TRBV6-1 and TRBJ1-5. The CDR3 runs to 15 residues. Per the germline V gene, CDR1 is MNHNS and CDR2 is SASEGT. The CDR3 is CASSGGTREHQPQHF.

This chain uses TRBV4-3 with TRBJ2-2; TCRdb names TRBD2, which stays unverified in the absence of DNA. This CDR3 comprises 17 residues. Germline V gene sequence: CDR1 LGHNA, CDR2 YSLEER. Here the CDR3 reads CASSQGWFGRVAGELFF.

The chain has TRBV12-3 or TRBV12-4 and TRBJ2-2; TCRdb picks TRBD1, but there is no DNA to check that call. CDR3 length equals 13 residues. The CDR3 here is CATSGGGNGELFF.

The rearrangement links TRBV6-2 or TRBV6-3 to TRBJ2-5. The CDR3 has 13 residues. Germline V gene lookup returns CDR1 MNHEY and CDR2 SVGEGT. CDR3 residues: CATAVSIGETQYF.

J is TRBJ2-5 and V is TRBV2; no DNA is available, so the TRBD2 call from TCRdb remains unchecked. This CDR3 region has 19 residues. CDR1 SNHLY and CDR2 FYNNEI come from the germline V gene. CDR3 loop: CASSGNSGRAIKLLETQYF.

The rearrangement uses TRBV20-1 and TRBJ2-5; TCRdb names TRBD1, which stays unverified in the absence of DNA. The CDR3 has 17 residues. Germline V CDR1 and CDR2: DFQATT, SNEGSKA (reference sequence). The chain's CDR3 is CSANAGTNPLMRETQYF.

The V call is TRBV29-1, the J call TRBJ2-2; TCRdb proposes TRBD1, but this gene call is untestable without DNA. The CDR3 runs to 13 residues. Germline-derived CDR1 and CDR2 are SQVTM and ANQGSEA. The CDR3 reads CSVRYRGTGELFF.

The chain is built from TRBV6-4 and TRBJ2-3; with no DNA, the TCRdb D assignment of TRBD2 cannot be verified. From germline, CDR1 is MRHNA and CDR2 SNTAGT. The CDR3 has 20 residues. CDR3: CASSSPASGRLLRGTDTQYF.

V gene TRBV12-3 or TRBV12-4 combines with J gene TRBJ2-1; without DNA, the TCRdb call of TRBD2 cannot be checked. The CDR3 sequence is 17 residues long. The CDR3 loop is CASSSPLRGRAFNEQFF.

The V gene is TRBV12-5, the J gene TRBJ2-5. The CDR3 runs 15 residues. Germline assignment: CDR1 LGHNT and CDR2 FRNRAP. CDR3 loop: CASGLVSGYQETQYF.

The CDR3 sequence is CASSPDGQPFSNQPQHF. The chain joins TRBV11-3 to TRBJ1-5; TCRdb calls TRBD1, which cannot be checked without DNA. Looked up from germline, CDR1 is SGHNT and CDR2 is YENEEA. The CDR3 loop spans 17 amino acids.

The V and J genes are TRBV5-4 and TRBJ2-1; TCRdb returns TRBD1, unconfirmable since there is no DNA. The CDR3 spans 17 residues. Per germline, CDR1 SGHNT and CDR2 YYREEE (reference sequence). The CDR3 loop reads CASSSAMQGRRGNEQFF.

This sequence joins TRBV6-1 and TRBJ1-5. The germline V gene has CDR1 MNHNS and CDR2 SASEGT. The CDR3 is 13 amino acids. The CDR3 region is CASGIGHNQPQHF.

This chain uses TRBV10-3 with TRBJ1-1. The CDR3 has 15 residues. Germline V CDR1 and CDR2: ENHRY, SYGVKD. CDR3: CAISESELKITEAFF.

The rearrangement joins TRBV5-4 to TRBJ2-2; TCRdb's D call of TRBD1 is untestable without DNA. CDR1 is SGHNT, CDR2 YYREEE, per germline (reference sequence). This CDR3 is built from 15 residues. The CDR3 protein is CASSGGGQDTGELFF.

The chain joins TRBV6-5 to TRBJ1-1. Germline CDR1 and CDR2: MNHEY and SVGAGI. This CDR3 contains 16 residues. CDR3 sequence: CASSYSKGVGGTEAFF.

This chain connects TRBV6-5 to TRBJ1-1. Germline-derived CDR1 and CDR2 are MNHEY and SVGAGI. This CDR3 has 11 residues. The CDR3 sequence is CASRSVREAFF.

The chain uses TRBV7-3 and TRBJ2-1; TCRdb calls TRBD2, which cannot be checked without DNA. The CDR3 is 14 residues long. Looked up from germline, CDR1 is SGHTA and CDR2 is FQGTGA. The CDR3 sequence: CASSLKEGLSEQFF.

This chain joins TRBV12-3 or TRBV12-4 and TRBJ1-5; without DNA, the TCRdb call of TRBD1 cannot be checked. The CDR3 runs 12 residues. This CDR3 is CASSRPGQPQHF.

The chain has TRBV23-1 and TRBJ1-6. Being an ORF, TRBV23-1 has a function that is uncertain. This CDR3 has 14 amino acids. CDR3 residues: CARPSRGNNSPLHF.

The V call is TRBV7-9, the J call TRBJ1-5; TCRdb reports TRBD1, a call that lacks DNA to check it against. The CDR3 runs to 16 residues. The germline gives CDR1 SEHNR, CDR2 FQNEAQ (reference sequence). The CDR3 spells CASSRGGQLGNQPQHF.

The V and J genes are TRBV7-9 and TRBJ2-4. The germline V gene has CDR1 SEHNR and CDR2 FQNEAQ (reference sequence). The CDR3 extends over 15 amino acids. The CDR3 region is CASSFPSVAKNIQYF.

The rearrangement uses TRBV11-2 and TRBJ2-3. Germline V CDR1 and CDR2: SGHAT, FQNNGV. The CDR3 is made up of 17 amino acids. CDR3 loop: CASSLVSRVAVTDTQYF.

The chain combines TRBV29-1 with TRBJ1-4; TCRdb's D call of TRBD1 is untestable without DNA. The germline V gene encodes CDR1 SQVTM and CDR2 ANQGSEA. The CDR3 is 12 residues long. CDR3 loop: CSVRTGGEKLFF.

The chain joins TRBV20-1 to TRBJ2-7; the D call from TCRdb, TRBD2, cannot be confirmed without DNA. This CDR3 is 14 amino acids long. Germline loops: CDR1 DFQATT, CDR2 SNEGSKA (reference sequence). The CDR3 spells CSAFTSGVPYEQYF.

The chain joins TRBV5-1 to TRBJ1-4. The CDR3 sequence is 15 residues long. CDR1 is SGHRS and CDR2 is YFSETQ in the germline V gene. The CDR3 loop reads CASSLDSATREKLFF. The whole variable domain, filled in from reference TRBV5-1 and TRBJ1-4, reads KAGVTQTPRYLIKTRGQQVTLSCSPISGHRSVSWYQQTPGQGLQFLFEYFSETQRNKGNFPGRFSGRQFSNSRSEMNVSTLELGDSALYLCASSLDSATREKLFFGSGTQLSVL.

The J gene is TRBJ2-6, the V gene TRBV12-3 or TRBV12-4; TCRdb outputs TRBD2, but without DNA this stays unchecked. The CDR3 consists of 17 residues. CDR3 in amino acids: CASRALAGLSGANVLTF.